The rows below give T cell receptor beta chains drawn from one sample of a study of regulatory T cells in long-lasting Graves disease. Via MiXCR, TCRdb re-called the multiplex PCR reads, giving one row per CDR3 protein. The sample holds 450,000 to 600,000 distinct CDR3 sequences, about 13% seen once. These data are also associated with another study on T cells in Graves' hyperthyroidism and ophthalmopathy.

Sequenced here: peripheral blood mononuclear cells (PBMCs), sampled at new diagnosis, from a patient treated with antithyroid drugs. All receptors derive from a man aged 25-45 years with Graves disease. Both conserved end residues are part of each CDR3. D genes are given only for firm matches. The size entry is marked missing in some rows and otherwise reads once, few, many or a size class.

v_call,j_call,d_call,clone_size,cdr3_nt,cdr3_aa
TRBV7-2,TRBJ2-1,TRBD2,many,TGTGCCAGCAGCGCTTCTAGCGGAGACGGCAATGAGCAGTTCTTC,CASSASSGDGNEQFF
TRBV6-2/TRBV6-3,TRBJ2-5,NA,NA,TGTGCCACCCTGGGGAATCTCCAAGAGACCCAGTACTTC,CATLGNLQETQYF
TRBV19,TRBJ2-6,TRBD1,NA,TGTGCCAGTAGTATACAGGGGGCCGGGGCCAACGTCCTGACTTTC,CASSIQGAGANVLTF
TRBV9,TRBJ2-1,TRBD2,many,TGTGCCAGCAGCGTAGAAGGGACTAGACCCAATGAGCAGTTCTTC,CASSVEGTRPNEQFF
TRBV2,TRBJ2-7,TRBD1,many,TGTGCCAGCAGAACGACAGGGGGTTCCCACGAGCAGTACTTC,CASRTTGGSHEQYF
TRBV5-1,TRBJ2-2,TRBD2,few,TGCGCCAGCACTGGACTAGCGGGAGGAAACACCGGGGAGCTGTTTTTT,CASTGLAGGNTGELFF
TRBV30,TRBJ1-4,NA,NA,TGTGCCTGGAAACGGGGTGATGAAAAACTGTTTTTT,CAWKRGDEKLFF
TRBV7-9,TRBJ2-3,TRBD2,few,TGTGCCAGCAGCTGGGGACTAGCGGGAGCGGCGGATACGCAGTATTTT,CASSWGLAGAADTQYF
TRBV27,TRBJ2-1,NA,NA,TGTGCCAGTTGGCCCACTCGACGCTCCTACAATGAGCAGTTCTTC,CASWPTRRSYNEQFF
TRBV18,TRBJ2-7,TRBD2,once,TGTGCCAGCTCACTTTCGACTAGCTCAGGGTGGACTACCTACGAGCAGTACTTC,CASSLSTSSGWTTYEQYF
TRBV2,TRBJ2-5,NA,many,TGTGCCAGCAGCGGGTCTTTAGAGACCCAGTACTTC,CASSGSLETQYF
TRBV20-1,TRBJ2-3,NA,many,TGCAGTGCTAGGCTACAGCTCCAGAAGGGTTTGCAGTATTTT,CSARLQLQKGLQYF
TRBV7-2,TRBJ1-2,NA,many,TGTGCCAGCAGCTTAGGGGCGGCCAACAACTATGGCTACACCTTC,CASSLGAANNYGYTF
TRBV2,TRBJ2-1,TRBD2,many,TGTGCCAGCAGGTACCTCAGAACACTAGCGGGTAGCTCCTACAATGAGCAGTTCTTC,CASRYLRTLAGSSYNEQFF
TRBV10-3,TRBJ2-7,TRBD2,NA,TGTGCCATCAGCTTGGGGCCGGGGGGTTACGAGCAGTACTTC,CAISLGPGGYEQYF
TRBV19,TRBJ2-1,NA,many,TGTGCCAGTAGTGTCGGGACACACCCCAATGAGCAGTTCTTC,CASSVGTHPNEQFF
TRBV28,TRBJ1-5,NA,many,TGTGCCGGGGGAAATAGCAATCAGCCCCAGCATTTT,CAGGNSNQPQHF
TRBV30,TRBJ2-7,NA,few,TGTGCCTGGAGTCCCGAATCCTACGAGCAGTACTTC,CAWSPESYEQYF
TRBV5-6,TRBJ2-2,NA,few,TGTGCCAGCAGCTTTCGTGTCGGGGAGCTGTTTTTT,CASSFRVGELFF
TRBV11-2,TRBJ1-5,NA,many,TGTGCCAGCAGCTTATCGGATTATAGCAATCAGCCCCAGCATTTT,CASSLSDYSNQPQHF
TRBV7-2,TRBJ1-1,NA,many,TGTGCCAGCAGCTTAGGCCACAACACTGAAGCTTTCTTT,CASSLGHNTEAFF
TRBV27,TRBJ1-1,NA,many,TGTGCCAGCAGTCCATACCGTGGGGTACCCACTGAAGCTTTCTTT,CASSPYRGVPTEAFF
TRBV5-1,TRBJ1-3,TRBD1,many,TGCGCCAGCAGCTCGGGGACAGCTGGAAACACCATATATTTT,CASSSGTAGNTIYF
TRBV3-1,TRBJ2-7,NA,NA,TGTGCCAGCAGCCAACCTAAGGGGCTCGAGCAGTACTTC,CASSQPKGLEQYF
TRBV24-1,TRBJ2-1,NA,many,TGTGCCACCAGTGATGGTGTGCTCGGTCCCTACAATGAGCAGTTCTTC,CATSDGVLGPYNEQFF